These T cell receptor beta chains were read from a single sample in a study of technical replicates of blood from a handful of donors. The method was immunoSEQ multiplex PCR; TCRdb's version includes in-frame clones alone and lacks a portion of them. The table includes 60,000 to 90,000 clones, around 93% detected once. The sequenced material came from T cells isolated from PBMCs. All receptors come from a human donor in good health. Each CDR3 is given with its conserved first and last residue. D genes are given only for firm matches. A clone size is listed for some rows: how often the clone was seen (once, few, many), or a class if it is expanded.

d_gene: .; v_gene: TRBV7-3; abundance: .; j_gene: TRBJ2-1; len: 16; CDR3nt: TGTGCCAGCAGCTTACTCAGAACCAACTCCTACAATGAGCAGTTCTTC; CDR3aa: CASSLLRTNSYNEQFF
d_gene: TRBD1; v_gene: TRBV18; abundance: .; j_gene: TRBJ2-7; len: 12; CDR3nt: TGTGCCAGCTCAGCGACAGGGGACGAGCAGTACTTC; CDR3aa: CASSATGDEQYF
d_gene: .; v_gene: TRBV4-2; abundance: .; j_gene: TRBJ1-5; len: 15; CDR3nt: TGTGCCAGCAGCCAAGGTAGAACCGCAGGGCAGCCCCAGCATTTT; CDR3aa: CASSQGRTAGQPQHF
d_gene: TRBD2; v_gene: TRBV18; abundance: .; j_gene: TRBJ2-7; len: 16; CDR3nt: TGTGCCAGCTCACCCCGGGGGGGGCAGGACTACTACGAGCAGTACTTC; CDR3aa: CASSPRGGQDYYEQYF
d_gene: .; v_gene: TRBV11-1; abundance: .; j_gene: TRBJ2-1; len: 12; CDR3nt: TGTGCCAGCGGGGAGGATGGCGATGAGCAGTTCTTC; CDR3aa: CASGEDGDEQFF
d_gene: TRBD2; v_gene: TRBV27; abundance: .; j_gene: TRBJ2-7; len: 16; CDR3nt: TGTGCCAGCAGTTTCCCTAGCGGGAGATTAGGCTACGAGCAGTACTTC; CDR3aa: CASSFPSGRLGYEQYF
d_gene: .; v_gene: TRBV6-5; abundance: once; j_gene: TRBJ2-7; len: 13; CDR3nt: TGTGCCAGCAGCTCCCCCCCTTTGACCCAGGTCCCCTTC; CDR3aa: CASSSPPLTQVPF
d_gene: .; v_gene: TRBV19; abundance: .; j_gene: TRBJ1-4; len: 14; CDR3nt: TGTGCCAGCCGACAGACAACAACTAATGAAAAACTGTTTTTT; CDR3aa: CASRQTTTNEKLFF
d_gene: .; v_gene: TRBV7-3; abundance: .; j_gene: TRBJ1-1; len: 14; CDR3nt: TGTGCCAGCAGCTCCGCAGGGGCTACCACTGAAGCTTTCTTT; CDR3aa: CASSSAGATTEAFF
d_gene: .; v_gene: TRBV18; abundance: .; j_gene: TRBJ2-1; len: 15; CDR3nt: TGTGCCAGCTCACCATCTGCGGGGAAAAACAATGAGCAGTTCTTC; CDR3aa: CASSPSAGKNNEQFF
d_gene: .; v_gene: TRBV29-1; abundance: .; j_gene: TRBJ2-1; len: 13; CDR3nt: TGCAGCGTCGAGACTAGACTGGCTATTGAGCAGTTCTTC; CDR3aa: CSVETRLAIEQFF
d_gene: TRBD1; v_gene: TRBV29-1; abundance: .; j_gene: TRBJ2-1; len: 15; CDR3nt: TGCAGCGTTGAACCCCGGGACAGGGAATACAATGAGCAGTTCTTC; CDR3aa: CSVEPRDREYNEQFF
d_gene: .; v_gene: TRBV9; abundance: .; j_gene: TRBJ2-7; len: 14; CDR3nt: TGTGCCAGCAGCTTAAGGGGGGGCCCCTACGAGCAGTACTTC; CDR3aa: CASSLRGGPYEQYF
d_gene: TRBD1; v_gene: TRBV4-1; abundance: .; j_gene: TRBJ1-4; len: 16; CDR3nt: TGCGCCAGCAGCCAAGATGGTAGGACAGGGTCTGAAAAACTGTTTTTT; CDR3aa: CASSQDGRTGSEKLFF
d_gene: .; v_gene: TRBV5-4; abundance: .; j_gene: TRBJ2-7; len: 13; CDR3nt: TGTGCCAGCAGCATGGGGAGAGCGCGCGAGCAGTACTTC; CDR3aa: CASSMGRAREQYF
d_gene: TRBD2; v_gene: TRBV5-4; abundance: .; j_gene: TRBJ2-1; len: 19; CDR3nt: TGTGCCAGCAGCCGGGCCGGGACTAGCGGGGGGCCGGCCTACAATGAGCAGTTCTTC; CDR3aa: CASSRAGTSGGPAYNEQFF
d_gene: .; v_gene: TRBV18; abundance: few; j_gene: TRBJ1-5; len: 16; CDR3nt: TGTGCCAGCTCACCTCCAGGGACTTATAGCAATCAGCCCCAGCATTTT; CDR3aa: CASSPPGTYSNQPQHF
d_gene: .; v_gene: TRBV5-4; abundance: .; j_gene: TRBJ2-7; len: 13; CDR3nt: TGTGCCAGCAGCTTGGGTACTGGCTACGAGCAGTACTTC; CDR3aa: CASSLGTGYEQYF
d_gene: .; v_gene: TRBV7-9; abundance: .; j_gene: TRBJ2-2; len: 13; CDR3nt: TGTGCCAGCAGCTTAGGGACAGACGGGGAGCTGTTTTTT; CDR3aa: CASSLGTDGELFF
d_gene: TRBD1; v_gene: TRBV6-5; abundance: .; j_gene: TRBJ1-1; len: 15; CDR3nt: TGTGCCAGCAGTTCCCCAGGACAGGGAAGCACTGAAGCTTTCTTT; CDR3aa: CASSSPGQGSTEAFF
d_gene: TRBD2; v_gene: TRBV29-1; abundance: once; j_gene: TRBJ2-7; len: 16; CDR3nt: TGCAGCGTTGGTGTTAGCGGGAGGTTCGGGGACTACGAGCAGTACTTC; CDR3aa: CSVGVSGRFGDYEQYF
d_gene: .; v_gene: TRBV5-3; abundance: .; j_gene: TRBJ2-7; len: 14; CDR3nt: TGTGCCAGAAGCTTGGAAGGGAGGTCCTACGAGCAGTACTTC; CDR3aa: CARSLEGRSYEQYF
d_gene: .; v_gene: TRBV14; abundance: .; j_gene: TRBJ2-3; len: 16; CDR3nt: TGTGCCAGCAGCCAAGGAAGAATCGGAGTCACAGATACGCAGTATTTT; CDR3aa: CASSQGRIGVTDTQYF
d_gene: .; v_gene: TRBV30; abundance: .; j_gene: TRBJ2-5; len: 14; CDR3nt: TGTGCCTGGAGTGGATGGGGAGAGGAAGAGACCCAGTACTTC; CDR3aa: CAWSGWGEEETQYF
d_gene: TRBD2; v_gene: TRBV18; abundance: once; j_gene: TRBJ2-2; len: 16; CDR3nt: TGTGCCAGCTCACCACCGACTAGCGGGAACACCGGGGAGCTGTTTTTT; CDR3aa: CASSPPTSGNTGELFF
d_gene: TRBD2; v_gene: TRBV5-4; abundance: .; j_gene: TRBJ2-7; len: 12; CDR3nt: TGTGCCACTCTAATAGCGGGAGGGCCTTCATGCTTC; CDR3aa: CATLIAGGPSCF
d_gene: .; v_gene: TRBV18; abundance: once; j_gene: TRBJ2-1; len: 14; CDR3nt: TGTGCCAGCTCACGTACCAGCTCCTACAATGAGCAGTTCTTC; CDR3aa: CASSRTSSYNEQFF
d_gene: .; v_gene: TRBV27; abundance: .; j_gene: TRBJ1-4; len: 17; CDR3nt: TGTGCCAGCAGTCGACGAAGACAGGCGGGGGCTAATGAAAAACTGTTTTTT; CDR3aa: CASSRRRQAGANEKLFF
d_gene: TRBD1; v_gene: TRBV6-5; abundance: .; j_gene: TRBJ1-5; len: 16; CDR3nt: TGTGCCAGCAGTTCTAACAGGGGAGGAAGCAATCAGCCCCAGCATTTT; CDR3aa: CASSSNRGGSNQPQHF
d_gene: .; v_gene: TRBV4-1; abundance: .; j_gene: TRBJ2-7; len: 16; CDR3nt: TGCGCCAGCAGCGGCCGTGCGGGACAGAGTGTCTACGAGCAGTACTTC; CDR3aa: CASSGRAGQSVYEQYF
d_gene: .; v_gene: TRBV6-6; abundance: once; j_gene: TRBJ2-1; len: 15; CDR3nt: TGTGCCAGCAGCCCCACGTCTAATTCCTACAATGAGCAGTTCTTC; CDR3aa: CASSPTSNSYNEQFF
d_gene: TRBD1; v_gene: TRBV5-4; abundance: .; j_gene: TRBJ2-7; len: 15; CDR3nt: TGTGCCAGCAGCCCGGGACAGGCGGACTCCTACGAGCAGTACTTC; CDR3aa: CASSPGQADSYEQYF
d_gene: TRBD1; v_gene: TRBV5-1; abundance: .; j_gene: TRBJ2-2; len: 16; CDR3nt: TGCGCCAGCAGCCGAACCGGGACAGGGGCCACCGGGGAGCTGTTTTTT; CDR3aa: CASSRTGTGATGELFF
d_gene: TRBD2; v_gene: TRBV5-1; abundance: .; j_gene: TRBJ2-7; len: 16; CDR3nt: TGCGCCAGCAGCTTGGATCGGACTAGCGGGAGTGACGAGCAGTACTTC; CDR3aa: CASSLDRTSGSDEQYF
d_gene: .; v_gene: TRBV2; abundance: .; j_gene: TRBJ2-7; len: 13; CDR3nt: TGTGCCAGCAGGGAGGGACTTGCCTACGAGCAGTACTTT; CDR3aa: CASREGLAYEQYF
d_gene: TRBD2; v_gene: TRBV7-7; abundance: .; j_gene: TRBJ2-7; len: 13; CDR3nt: TGTGCTAGCAGCTTAGATGGTAGCGGGATGCAGTACTTC; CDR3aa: CASSLDGSGMQYF
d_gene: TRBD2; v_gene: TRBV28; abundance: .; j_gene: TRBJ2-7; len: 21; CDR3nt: TGTGCCAGCAGTTTAGATTCCAGGGGTGAAGGACTAGCGGGGGACGTCTACGAGCAGTACTTC; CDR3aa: CASSLDSRGEGLAGDVYEQYF
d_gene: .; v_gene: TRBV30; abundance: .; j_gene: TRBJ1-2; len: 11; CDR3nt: TGTGCCTGGAGTAGGTCGGAGGGCTACACCTTC; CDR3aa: CAWSRSEGYTF
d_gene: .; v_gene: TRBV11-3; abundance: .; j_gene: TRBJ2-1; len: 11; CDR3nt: TGTGCCAGCAGCTCCGAGTCAGAGCAGTTCTTC; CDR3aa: CASSSESEQFF
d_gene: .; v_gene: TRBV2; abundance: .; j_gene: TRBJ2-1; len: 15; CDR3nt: TGTGCCAGCAGTGTACTAGGGAGCTCCTACAATGAGCAGTTCTTC; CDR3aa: CASSVLGSSYNEQFF
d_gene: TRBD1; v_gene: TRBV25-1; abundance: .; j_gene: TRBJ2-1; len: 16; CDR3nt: TGTGCCAGCAGTGGATCGGACAGGGGGCGTTTAAATGAGCAGTTCTTC; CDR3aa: CASSGSDRGRLNEQFF
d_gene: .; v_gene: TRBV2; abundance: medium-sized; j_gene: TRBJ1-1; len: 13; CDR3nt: TGTGCCAGCAGTGCTCTCCTAGTCAGTGAAGCTTTCTTT; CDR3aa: CASSALLVSEAFF
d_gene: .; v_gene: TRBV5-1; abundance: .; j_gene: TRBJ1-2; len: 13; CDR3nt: TGCGCCAGCAGCTTGCTAGGGGCGCGTGGCTACACCTTC; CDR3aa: CASSLLGARGYTF
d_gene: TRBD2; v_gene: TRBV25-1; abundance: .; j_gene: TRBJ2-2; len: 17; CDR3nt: TGTGCCAGCAGTGGACTAGCGGGAGGTCTATACACCGGGGAGCTGTTTTTT; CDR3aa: CASSGLAGGLYTGELFF
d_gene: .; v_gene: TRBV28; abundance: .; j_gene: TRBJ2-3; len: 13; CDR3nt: TGTGCCAGCAGTTTATCCAGTCCAGATACGCAGTATTTT; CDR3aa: CASSLSSPDTQYF
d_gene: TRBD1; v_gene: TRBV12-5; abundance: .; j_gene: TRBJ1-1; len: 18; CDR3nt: TGTGCTAGTGGTTTGGTAAGGACAGGGGAAGGGTATAGCACTGAAGCTTTCTTT; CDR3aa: CASGLVRTGEGYSTEAFF
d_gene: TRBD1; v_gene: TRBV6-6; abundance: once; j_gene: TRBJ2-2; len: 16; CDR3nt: TGTGCCAGCAGCCAGATGACAGGGAGGAACACCGGGGAGCTGTTTTTT; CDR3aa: CASSQMTGRNTGELFF
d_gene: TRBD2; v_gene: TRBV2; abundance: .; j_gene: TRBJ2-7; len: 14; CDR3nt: TGTGCCAGCACCCTTAGCGGGAGGGTCAACGAGCAGTACTTC; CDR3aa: CASTLSGRVNEQYF